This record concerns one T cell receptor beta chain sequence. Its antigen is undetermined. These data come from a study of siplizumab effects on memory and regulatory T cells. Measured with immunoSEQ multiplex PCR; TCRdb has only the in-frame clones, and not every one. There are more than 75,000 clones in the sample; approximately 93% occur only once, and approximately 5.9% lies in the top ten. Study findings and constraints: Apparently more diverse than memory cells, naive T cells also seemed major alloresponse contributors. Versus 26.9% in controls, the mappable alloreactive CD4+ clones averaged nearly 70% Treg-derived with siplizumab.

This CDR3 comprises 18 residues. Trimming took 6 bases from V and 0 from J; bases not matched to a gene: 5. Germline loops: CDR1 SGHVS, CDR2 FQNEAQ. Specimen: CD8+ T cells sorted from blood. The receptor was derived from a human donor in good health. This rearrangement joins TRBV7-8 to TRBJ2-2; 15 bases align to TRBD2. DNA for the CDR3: TGTGCCAGCAGAGAGGGACTAGCGGGAGGATCGAACACCGGGGAGCTGTTTTTT. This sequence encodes CASREGLAGGSNTGELFF.